The T cell receptor (beta chain) under discussion was sequenced for a study of shared clonotypes between healthy human individuals. General study results and limits: Researchers found naive subsets generally carried larger estimated richness than memory subsets. Donor clonotype sharing was expected to depend on sequencing depth.

The data were produced by immunoSEQ multiplex PCR, yet TCRdb's version contains in-frame clones alone and is incomplete. This table holds about 2 million clones, 95% found once. With regard to this clone: Its antigen is unknown. One junction end disagrees with the germline gene, perhaps due to a read error.

The CDR3 sequence is 13 residues long. Germline V gene data show CDR1 as LNHDA and CDR2 as SQIVND (reference sequence). The specimen was naive CD4+ T cells sorted from blood. Noted subset: CD45RA+ positively selected. This TCR was recovered from a man aged 18 to 30 in good health. The rearrangement links TRBV19 to TRBJ2-1; 10 nucleotides agree with TRBD2. CDR3 sequence (DNA): TGTGCCAGTAGTAAGCGGGGGGGTTATGACCAGTTCTTC. It yields the protein CASSKRGGYDQFF.